This TCR beta chain was observed in a study of shared clonotypes between healthy human individuals (dated by TCRdb to about 2020). Notes on the research overall: A few men and a couple of women, aged 18 to 49 years, made up the cohort. Each donor's leukapheresis produced roughly between roughly 0.85 and 10 billion PBMCs. The study deeply sequenced blood TCR repertoires of 5 or 6 healthy adults to estimate repertoire size and the extent of clonotype sharing between individuals. Libraries were prepared and TCR repertoires were sequenced by different laboratories using diverse techniques, in order to increase sequencing depth and limit assay-specific biases.

Using the deep immunoSEQ assay, multiplex PCR amplified TCR CDR3 regions from genomic DNA. Extracted genomic DNA from each cell subset was distributed evenly across all wells of several immunoSEQ 96-well plates, and each plate was treated as a replicate. For unsorted PBMC, approximately 290 ng of genomic DNA, equivalent to roughly 30,000 T cell genomes, went into each replicate PCR. Ten immunoSEQ deep assay plates were used to sequence unsorted PBMC genomic DNA. Purified libraries were measured with a Qubit 3.0 fluorometer, size-checked on a Bioanalyzer 2100, and measured again with the KAPA Library Quantification kit. A separate single-read 150-cycle Illumina NextSeq 550 flow cell was used to sequence each immunoSEQ 96-well plate. The authors processed their data as follows. The immunoSEQ output contained only junctional sequences without quality scores, so filtering could not match that applied to full-length reads. Sequences were annotated with PyIR, a Python wrapper for IgBLAST v1.9, and V/J genes and CDR3 were assigned using IMGT germline references. Reads were filtered out if the reads had weak V/J assignments (E-value above 1e-6), no CDR3, stop codons, out-of-frame junctions, or ambiguous translated residues. V3J clonotypes were defined by identical inferred V gene, J gene, and CDR3 amino acid sequence. To compute the percentage overlap between repertoires, the number of shared unique clonotypes was divided by the size of the smaller repertoire. Three approaches were used to assess repertoire richness: RTK rarefaction, the Chao1 estimator, and Recon v2.1 estimates of unobserved clonotypes. The immuneACCESS repertoire file appears here via TCRdb, limited to in-frame rearrangements. These files lack a portion of the clones; in checked studies, under half of the deficit traces to unresolved V genes, and the cause of the others is not known. V, J and clone size are taken as reported in that table, and D and trimming were inferred from the DNA itself. The sample includes about 490,000 clones, with 70% to 85% observed a single time. Roughly 12% of the sample lies in the top ten.

Including the terminal cysteine and phenylalanine, the CDR3 comprises 15 residues. Only the CDR3 part of the read is kept: 45 bases, read in frame from the first base. V drops 1 base and J drops 0 bases, leaving 5 bases in between. The CDR1 and CDR2 encoded by the germline V gene are SGHRS and YFSETQ. General findings and caveats noted by the study authors: Only blood was sampled, and tissue TCR repertoires likely differ from those in blood. The genetic and exposure-history diversity represented was limited by the small number of donors. Pairwise subsampling led to the expectation that sequencing depth would affect the degree of clonotype sharing among donors.

Turning to this clone: Its antigen remains unidentified. The sample holds no much larger clone one base away, and base qualities are not on file.

The donors were healthy, HIV-negative adults with no recently reported acute infections or vaccinations. Every donor was a Caucasian adult residing in Nashville, Tennessee, USA. For unsorted samples, roughly 91 million PBMCs were counted, and genomic DNA was extracted using the QIAamp DNA Blood Mini kit. After blood collection by leukapheresis, PBMCs were isolated using Ficoll-Histopaque density gradient centrifugation and then cryopreserved in the vapor phase of liquid nitrogen. The chain uses TRBV5-1 and TRBJ2-6; confidence is insufficient to name the D gene. The origin of this receptor is a woman between 40 and 55 years old in good health. Some clones in this sample may be carry-over from other donors' samples. The sequenced sample consisted of PBMCs. The nucleotides read TGCGCCAGCAGCTTGACACTCTCTGGGGCCAACGTCCTGACTTTC. It encodes CASSLTLSGANVLTF.